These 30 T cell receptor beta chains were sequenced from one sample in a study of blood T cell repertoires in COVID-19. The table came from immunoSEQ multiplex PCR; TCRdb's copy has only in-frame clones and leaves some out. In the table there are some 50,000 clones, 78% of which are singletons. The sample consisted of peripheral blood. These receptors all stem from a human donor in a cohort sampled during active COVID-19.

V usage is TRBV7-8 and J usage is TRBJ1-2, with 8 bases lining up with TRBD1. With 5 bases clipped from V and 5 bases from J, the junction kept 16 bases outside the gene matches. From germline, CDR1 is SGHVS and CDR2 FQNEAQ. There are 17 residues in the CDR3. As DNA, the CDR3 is TGTGCCAGCAGCCAAGAAGGCGGTGGGGACAGGCTATATGGCTACACCTTC. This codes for CASSQEGGGDRLYGYTF. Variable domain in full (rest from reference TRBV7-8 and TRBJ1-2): GAGVSQSPRYKVAKRGQDVALRCDPISGHVSLFWYQQALGQGPEFLTYFQNEAQLDKSGLPSDRFFAERPEGSVSTLKIQRTQQEDSAVYLCASSQEGGGDRLYGYTFGSGTRLTVV.

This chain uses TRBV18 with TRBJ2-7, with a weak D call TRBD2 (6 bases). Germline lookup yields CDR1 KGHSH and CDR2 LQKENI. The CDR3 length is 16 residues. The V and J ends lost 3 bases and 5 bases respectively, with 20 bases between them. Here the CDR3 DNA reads TGTGCCAGCTCACCCCCCTGGGGTACGGGAGTAAACGAGCAGTACTTC. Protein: CASSPPWGTGVNEQYF. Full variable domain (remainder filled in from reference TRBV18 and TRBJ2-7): NAGVMQNPRHLVRRRGQEARLRCSPMKGHSHVYWYRQLPEEGLKFMVYLQKENIIDESGMPKERFSAEFPKEGPSILRIQQVVRGDSAAYFCASSPPWGTGVNEQYFGPGTRLTVT.

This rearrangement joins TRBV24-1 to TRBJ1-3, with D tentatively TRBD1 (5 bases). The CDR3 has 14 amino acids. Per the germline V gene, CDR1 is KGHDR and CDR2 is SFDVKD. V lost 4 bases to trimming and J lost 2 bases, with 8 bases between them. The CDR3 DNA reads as TGTGCCACCAGTGACTCCAGGGCTGGAAACACCATATATTTT. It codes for CATSDSRAGNTIYF.

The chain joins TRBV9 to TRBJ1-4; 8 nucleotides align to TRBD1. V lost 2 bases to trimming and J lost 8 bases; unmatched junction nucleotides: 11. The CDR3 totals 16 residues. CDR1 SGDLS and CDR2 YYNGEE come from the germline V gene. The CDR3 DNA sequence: TGTGCCAGCAGCGTTGACAGGGGCGTCGGTTACGAAAAACTGTTTTTT. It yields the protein CASSVDRGVGYEKLFF.

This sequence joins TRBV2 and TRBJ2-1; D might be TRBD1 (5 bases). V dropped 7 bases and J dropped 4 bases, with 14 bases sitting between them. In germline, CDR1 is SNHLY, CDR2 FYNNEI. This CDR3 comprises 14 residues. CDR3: CASIDRGGYNEQFF. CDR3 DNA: TGTGCCAGCATCGATAGGGGCGGTTACAATGAGCAGTTCTTC.

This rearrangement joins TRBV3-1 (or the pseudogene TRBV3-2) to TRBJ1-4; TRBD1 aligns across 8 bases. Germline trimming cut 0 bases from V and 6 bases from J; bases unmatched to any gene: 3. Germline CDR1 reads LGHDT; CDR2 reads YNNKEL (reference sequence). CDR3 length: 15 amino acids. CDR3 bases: TGTGCCAGCAGCCAAGATCAGGGGGCGGATGAAAAACTGTTTTTT. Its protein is CASSQDQGADEKLFF.

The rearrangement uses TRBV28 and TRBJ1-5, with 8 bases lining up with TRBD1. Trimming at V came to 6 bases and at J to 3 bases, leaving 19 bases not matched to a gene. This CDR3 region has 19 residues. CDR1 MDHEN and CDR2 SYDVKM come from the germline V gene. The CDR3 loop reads CASRSPGRAQGAFNQPQHF. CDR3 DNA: TGTGCCAGCAGATCCCCTGGACGGGCTCAGGGGGCCTTCAATCAGCCCCAGCATTTT.

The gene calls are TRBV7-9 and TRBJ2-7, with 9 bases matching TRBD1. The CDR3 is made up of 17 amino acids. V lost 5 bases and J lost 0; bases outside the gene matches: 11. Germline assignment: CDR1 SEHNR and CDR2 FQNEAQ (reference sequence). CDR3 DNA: TGTGCCAGCAGCCCGCGGGACAGGGTCTTGAGCTCCTACGAGCAGTACTTC. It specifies CASSPRDRVLSSYEQYF.

CDR3 amino acids: CASSLRGQAYEQYF. CDR3 nucleotides: TGTGCCAGCAGTTTGAGGGGGCAGGCCTACGAGCAGTACTTC. The rearrangement uses TRBV27 and TRBJ2-7, with 7 bases identical to TRBD1. This CDR3 is built from 14 residues. V dropped 3 bases and J dropped 2; count of bases not matched to a gene: 4. Per germline, CDR1 MNHEY and CDR2 SMNVEV (reference sequence).

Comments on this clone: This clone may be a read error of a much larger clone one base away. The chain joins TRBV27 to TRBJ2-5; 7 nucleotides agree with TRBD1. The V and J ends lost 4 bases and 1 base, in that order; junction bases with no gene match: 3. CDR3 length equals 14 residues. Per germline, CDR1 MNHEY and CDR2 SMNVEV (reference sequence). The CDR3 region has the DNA TGTGCCAGCAGTTCCCGGGACAGCCAAGAGACCCAGTACTTC. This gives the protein CASSSRDSQETQYF.

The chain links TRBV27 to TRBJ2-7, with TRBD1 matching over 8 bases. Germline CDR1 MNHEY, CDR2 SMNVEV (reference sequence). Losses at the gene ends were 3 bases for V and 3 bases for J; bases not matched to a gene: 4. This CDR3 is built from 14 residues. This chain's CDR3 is CASSFTTGDYEQYF. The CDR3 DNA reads TGTGCCAGCAGTTTCACGACAGGGGACTACGAGCAGTACTTC.

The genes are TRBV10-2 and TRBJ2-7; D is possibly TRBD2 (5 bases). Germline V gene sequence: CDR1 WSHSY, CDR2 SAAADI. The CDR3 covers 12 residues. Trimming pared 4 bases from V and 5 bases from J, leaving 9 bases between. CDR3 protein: CASSAVSDEQYF. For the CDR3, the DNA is TGCGCCAGCAGTGCGGTTAGCGACGAGCAGTACTTC.

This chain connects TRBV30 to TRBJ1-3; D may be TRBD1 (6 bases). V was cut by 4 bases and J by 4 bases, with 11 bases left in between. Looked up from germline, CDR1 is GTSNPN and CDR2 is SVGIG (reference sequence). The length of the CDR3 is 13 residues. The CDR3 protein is CAWTTGIGNTIYF. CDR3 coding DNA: TGTGCCTGGACCACAGGGATCGGAAACACCATATATTTT.

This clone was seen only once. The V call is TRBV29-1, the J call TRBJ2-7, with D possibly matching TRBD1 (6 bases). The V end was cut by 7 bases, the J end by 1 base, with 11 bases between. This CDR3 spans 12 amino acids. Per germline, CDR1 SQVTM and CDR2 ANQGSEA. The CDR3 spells CSATGWSYEQYF. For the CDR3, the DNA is TGCAGCGCTACAGGGTGGTCCTACGAGCAGTACTTC.

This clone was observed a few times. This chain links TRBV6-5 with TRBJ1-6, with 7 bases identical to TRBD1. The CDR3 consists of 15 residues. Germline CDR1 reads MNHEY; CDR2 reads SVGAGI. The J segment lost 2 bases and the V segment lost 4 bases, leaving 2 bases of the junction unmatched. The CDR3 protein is CASSSDRAYNSPLHF. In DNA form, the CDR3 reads TGTGCCAGCAGTTCAGACAGGGCCTATAATTCACCCCTCCACTTT.

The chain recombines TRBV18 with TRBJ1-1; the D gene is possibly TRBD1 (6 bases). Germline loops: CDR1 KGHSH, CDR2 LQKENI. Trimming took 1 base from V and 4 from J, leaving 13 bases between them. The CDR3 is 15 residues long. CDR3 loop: CASSPRTVVSTEAFF. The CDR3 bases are TGTGCCAGCTCACCACGGACAGTAGTATCCACTGAAGCTTTCTTT.

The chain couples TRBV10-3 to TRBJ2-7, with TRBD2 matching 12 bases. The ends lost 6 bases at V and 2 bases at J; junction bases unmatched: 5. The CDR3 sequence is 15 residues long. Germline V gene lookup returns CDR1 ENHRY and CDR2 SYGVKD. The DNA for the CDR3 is TGTGCCATCAGCCCCACTAGCGGGGGGACCTACGAGCAGTACTTC. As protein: CAISPTSGGTYEQYF.

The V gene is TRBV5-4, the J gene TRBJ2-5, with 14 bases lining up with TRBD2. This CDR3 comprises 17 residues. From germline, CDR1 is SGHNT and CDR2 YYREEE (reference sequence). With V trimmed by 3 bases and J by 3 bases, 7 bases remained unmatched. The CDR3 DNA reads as TGTGCCAGCAGCTGGGGACTAGCGGGAGTGGGGGAAGAGACCCAGTACTTC. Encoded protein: CASSWGLAGVGEETQYF.

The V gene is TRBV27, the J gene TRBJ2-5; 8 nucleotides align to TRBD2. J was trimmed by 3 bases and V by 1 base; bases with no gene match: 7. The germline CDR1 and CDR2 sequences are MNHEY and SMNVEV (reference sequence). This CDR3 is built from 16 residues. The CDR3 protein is CASSLWGAGREETQYF. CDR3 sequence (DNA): TGTGCCAGCAGTTTATGGGGAGCCGGGAGGGAAGAGACCCAGTACTTC.

Written as DNA, the CDR3 is TGTGCCAGCAGCGACAGGGGCCTGGGGCAGTACTTC. This sequence encodes CASSDRGLGQYF. This chain joins TRBV27 and TRBJ2-7; 8 bases are a match to TRBD1. This CDR3 comprises 12 residues. The V segment lost 6 bases and the J segment 9 bases; nucleotides outside the gene matches: 7. Germline assignment: CDR1 MNHEY and CDR2 SMNVEV (reference sequence).

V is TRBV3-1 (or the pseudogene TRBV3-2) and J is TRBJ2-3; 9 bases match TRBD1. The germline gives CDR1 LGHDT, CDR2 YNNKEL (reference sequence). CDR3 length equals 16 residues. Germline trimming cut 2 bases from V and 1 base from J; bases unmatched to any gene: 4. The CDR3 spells CASSQKGQGGTDTQYF. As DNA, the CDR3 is TGTGCCAGCAGCCAAAAGGGACAGGGAGGCACAGATACGCAGTATTTT.

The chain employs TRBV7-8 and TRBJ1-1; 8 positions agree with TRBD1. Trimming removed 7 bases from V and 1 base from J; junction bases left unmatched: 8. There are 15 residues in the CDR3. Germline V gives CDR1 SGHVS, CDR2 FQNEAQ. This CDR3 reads CASNFGDRRNTEAFF. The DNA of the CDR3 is TGTGCCAGCAACTTCGGGGACAGGAGGAACACTGAAGCTTTCTTT.

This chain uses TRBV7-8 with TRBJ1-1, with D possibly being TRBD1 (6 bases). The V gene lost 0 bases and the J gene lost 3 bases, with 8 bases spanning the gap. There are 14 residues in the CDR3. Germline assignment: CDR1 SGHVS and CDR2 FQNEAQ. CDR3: CASSLAGAHTEAFF. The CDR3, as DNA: TGTGCCAGCAGCTTAGCGGGGGCCCACACTGAAGCTTTCTTT.

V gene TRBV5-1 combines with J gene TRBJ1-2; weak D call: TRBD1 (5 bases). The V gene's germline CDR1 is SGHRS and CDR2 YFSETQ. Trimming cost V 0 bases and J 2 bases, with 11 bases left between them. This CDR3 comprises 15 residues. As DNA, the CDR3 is TGCGCCAGCAGCTTGGAGGGGAAGTCAAACTATGGCTACACCTTC. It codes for CASSLEGKSNYGYTF.

CDR3 nucleotide sequence: TGTGCCAGCAGCTCCTTTTACGAGCAGTACTTC. It encodes CASSSFYEQYF. The rearrangement links TRBV12-3 or TRBV12-4 to TRBJ2-7; D not certain. The CDR3 totals 11 residues. The ends were cut back, 6 bases at V and 4 bases at J, with 7 bases in the middle.

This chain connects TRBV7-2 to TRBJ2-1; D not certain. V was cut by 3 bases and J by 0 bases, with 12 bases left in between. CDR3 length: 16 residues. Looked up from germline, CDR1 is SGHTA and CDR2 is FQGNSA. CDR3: CASSFQTTSSYNEQFF. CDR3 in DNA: TGTGCCAGCAGCTTTCAAACTACAAGCTCCTACAATGAGCAGTTCTTC.

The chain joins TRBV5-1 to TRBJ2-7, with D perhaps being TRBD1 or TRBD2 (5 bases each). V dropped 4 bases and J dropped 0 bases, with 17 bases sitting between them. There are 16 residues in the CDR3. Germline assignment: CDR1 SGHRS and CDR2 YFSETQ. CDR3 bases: TGCGCCAGCAGCATGGGGCAGGCAGAGGGCTCCTACGAGCAGTACTTC. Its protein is CASSMGQAEGSYEQYF.

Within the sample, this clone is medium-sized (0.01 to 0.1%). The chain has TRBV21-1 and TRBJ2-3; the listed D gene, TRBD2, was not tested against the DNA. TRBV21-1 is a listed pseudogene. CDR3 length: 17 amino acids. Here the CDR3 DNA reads TGTGCCAGCAGCAAACGCGGCGGGGGGGCTAGCACAGATACGCAGTATTTT. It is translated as CASSKRGGGASTDTQYF.

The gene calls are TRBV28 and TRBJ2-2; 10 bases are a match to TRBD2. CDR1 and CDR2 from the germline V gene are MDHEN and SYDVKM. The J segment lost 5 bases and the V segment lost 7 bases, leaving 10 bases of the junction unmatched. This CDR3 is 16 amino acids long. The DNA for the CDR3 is TGTGCCAGCAAGGGAGCGGGAGGGTCGAGGACCGGGGAGCTGTTTTTT. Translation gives CASKGAGGSRTGELFF.

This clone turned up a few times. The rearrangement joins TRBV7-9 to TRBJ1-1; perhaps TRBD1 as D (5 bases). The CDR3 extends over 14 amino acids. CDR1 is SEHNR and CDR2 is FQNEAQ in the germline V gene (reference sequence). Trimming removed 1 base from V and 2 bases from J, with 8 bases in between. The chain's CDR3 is CASSLVWGNTEAFF. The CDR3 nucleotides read TGTGCCAGCAGCTTAGTTTGGGGCAACACTGAAGCTTTCTTT. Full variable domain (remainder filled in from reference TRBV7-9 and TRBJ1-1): DTGVSQNPRHKITKRGQNVTFRCDPISEHNRLYWYRQTLGQGPEFLTYFQNEAQLEKSRLLSDRFSAERPKGSFSTLEIQRTEQGDSAMYLCASSLVWGNTEAFFGQGTRLTVV.